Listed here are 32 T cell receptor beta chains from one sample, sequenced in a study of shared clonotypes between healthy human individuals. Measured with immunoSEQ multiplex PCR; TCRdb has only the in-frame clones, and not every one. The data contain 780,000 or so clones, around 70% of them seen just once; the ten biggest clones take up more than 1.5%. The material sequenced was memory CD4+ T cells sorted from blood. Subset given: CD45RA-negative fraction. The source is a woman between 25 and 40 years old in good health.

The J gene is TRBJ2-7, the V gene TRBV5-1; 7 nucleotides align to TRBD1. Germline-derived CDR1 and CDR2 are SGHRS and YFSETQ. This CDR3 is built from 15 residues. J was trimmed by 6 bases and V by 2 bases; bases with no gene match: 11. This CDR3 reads CASSFGDRDFPEQYF. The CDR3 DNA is TGCGCCAGCAGCTTCGGGGACAGAGACTTCCCCGAGCAGTACTTC.

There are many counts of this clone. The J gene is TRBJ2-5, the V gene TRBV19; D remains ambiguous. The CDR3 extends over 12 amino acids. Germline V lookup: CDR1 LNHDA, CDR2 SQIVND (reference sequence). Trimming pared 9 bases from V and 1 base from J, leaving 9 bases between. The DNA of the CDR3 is TGTGCCAGCGGAGCAGCCCAAGAGACCCAGTACTTC. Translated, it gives CASGAAQETQYF.

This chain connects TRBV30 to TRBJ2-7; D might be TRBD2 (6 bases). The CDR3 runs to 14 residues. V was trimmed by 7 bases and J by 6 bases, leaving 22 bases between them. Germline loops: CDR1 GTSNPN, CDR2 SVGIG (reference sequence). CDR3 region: CASWFGGWASEQYF. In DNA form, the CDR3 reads TGTGCCTCCTGGTTCGGGGGATGGGCCTCCGAGCAGTACTTC.

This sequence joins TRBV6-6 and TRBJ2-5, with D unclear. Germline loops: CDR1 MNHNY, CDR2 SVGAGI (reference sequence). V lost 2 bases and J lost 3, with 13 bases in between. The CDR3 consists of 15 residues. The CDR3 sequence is CASSYTPDGEETQYF. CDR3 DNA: TGTGCCAGCAGTTACACCCCCGACGGTGAAGAGACCCAGTACTTC.

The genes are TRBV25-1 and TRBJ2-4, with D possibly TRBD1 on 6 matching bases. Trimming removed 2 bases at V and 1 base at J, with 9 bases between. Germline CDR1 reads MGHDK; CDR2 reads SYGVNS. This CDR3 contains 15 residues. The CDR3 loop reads CASSEPQGAKNIQYF. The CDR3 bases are TGTGCCAGCAGTGAACCCCAGGGGGCCAAAAACATTCAGTACTTC. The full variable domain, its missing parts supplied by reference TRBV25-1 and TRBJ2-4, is EADIYQTPRYLVIGTGKKITLECSQTMGHDKMYWYQQDPGMELHLIHYSYGVNSTEKGDLSSESTVSRIRTEHFPLTLESARPSHTSQYLCASSEPQGAKNIQYFGAGTRLSVL.

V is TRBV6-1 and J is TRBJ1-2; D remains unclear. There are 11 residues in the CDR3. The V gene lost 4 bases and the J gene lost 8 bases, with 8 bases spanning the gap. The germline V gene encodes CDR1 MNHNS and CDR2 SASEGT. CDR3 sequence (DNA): TGTGCCAGCAGTGGGGGATGGGGCTACACCTTC. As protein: CASSGGWGYTF.

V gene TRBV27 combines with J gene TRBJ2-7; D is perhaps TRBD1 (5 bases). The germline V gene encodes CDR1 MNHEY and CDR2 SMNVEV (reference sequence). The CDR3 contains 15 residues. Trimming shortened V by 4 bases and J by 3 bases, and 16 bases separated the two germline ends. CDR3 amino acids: CASSYRQSRYYEQYF. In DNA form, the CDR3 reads TGTGCCAGCAGTTACCGACAGAGCCGCTACTACGAGCAGTACTTC.

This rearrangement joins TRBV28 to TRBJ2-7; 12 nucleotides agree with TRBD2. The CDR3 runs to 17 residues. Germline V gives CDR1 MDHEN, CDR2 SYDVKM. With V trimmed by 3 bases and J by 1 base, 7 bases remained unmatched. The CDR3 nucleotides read TGTGCCAGCAGTTTTCGGACTAGCGGGACCAGATCCTACGAGCAGTACTTC. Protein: CASSFRTSGTRSYEQYF.

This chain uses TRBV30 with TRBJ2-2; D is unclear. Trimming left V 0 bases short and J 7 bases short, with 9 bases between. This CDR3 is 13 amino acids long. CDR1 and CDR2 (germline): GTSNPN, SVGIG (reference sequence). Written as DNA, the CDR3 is TGTGCCTGGAGTGTACCGCCGTACGGGGAGCTGTTTTTT. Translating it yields CAWSVPPYGELFF.

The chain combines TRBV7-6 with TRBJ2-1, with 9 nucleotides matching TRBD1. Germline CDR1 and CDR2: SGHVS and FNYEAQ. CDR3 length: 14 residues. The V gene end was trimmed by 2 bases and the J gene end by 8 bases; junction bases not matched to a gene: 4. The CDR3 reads CASSLRQGDYEQFF. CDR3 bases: TGTGCCAGCAGCTTAAGACAGGGGGACTATGAGCAGTTCTTC. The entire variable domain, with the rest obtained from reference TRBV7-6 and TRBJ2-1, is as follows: GAGVSQSPRYKVTKRGQDVALRCDPISGHVSLYWYRQALGQGPEFLTYFNYEAQQDKSGLPNDRFSAERPEGSISTLTIQRTEQRDSAMYRCASSLRQGDYEQFFGPGTRLTVL.

The CDR3: CASSELAGGGELFF. The CDR3 region has the DNA TGTGCCAGCAGTGAACTAGCGGGAGGCGGGGAGCTGTTTTTT. This rearrangement joins TRBV6-4 to TRBJ2-2, with TRBD2 matching over 12 bases. V shed 3 bases and J 7 bases; nucleotides not matched to a gene: 0. Germline CDR1 and CDR2: MRHNA and SNTAGT. The CDR3 totals 14 residues.

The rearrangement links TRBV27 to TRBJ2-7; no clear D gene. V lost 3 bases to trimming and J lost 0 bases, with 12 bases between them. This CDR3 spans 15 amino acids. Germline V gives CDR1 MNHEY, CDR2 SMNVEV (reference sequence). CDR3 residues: CASSFADDDSYEQYF. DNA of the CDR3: TGTGCCAGCAGTTTCGCGGACGACGACTCCTACGAGCAGTACTTC.

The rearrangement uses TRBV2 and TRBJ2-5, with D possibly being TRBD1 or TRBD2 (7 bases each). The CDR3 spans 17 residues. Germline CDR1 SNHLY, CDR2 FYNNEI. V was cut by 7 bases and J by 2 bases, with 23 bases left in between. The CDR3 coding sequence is TGTGCCAGCACCAGGGGGGGGGTGCAGGGCCCTCAAGAGACCCAGTACTTC. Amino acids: CASTRGGVQGPQETQYF. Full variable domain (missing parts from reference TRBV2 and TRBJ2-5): EPEVTQTPSHQVTQMGQEVILRCVPISNHLYFYWYRQILGQKVEFLVSFYNNEISEKSEIFDDQFSVERPDGSNFTLKIRSTKLEDSAMYFCASTRGGVQGPQETQYFGPGTRLLVL.

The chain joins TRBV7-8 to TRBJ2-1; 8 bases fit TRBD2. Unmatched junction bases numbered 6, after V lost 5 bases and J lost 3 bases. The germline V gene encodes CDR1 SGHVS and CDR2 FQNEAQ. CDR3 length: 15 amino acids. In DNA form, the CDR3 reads TGTGCCAGCAGCCCATATGGGACTAGCTACAATGAGCAGTTCTTC. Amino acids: CASSPYGTSYNEQFF.

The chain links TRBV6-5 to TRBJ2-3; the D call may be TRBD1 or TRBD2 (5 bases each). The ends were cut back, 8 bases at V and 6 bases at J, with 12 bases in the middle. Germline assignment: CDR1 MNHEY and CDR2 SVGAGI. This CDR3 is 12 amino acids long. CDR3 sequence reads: CASGGDLDTQYF. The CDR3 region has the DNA TGTGCCAGCGGGGGTGATCTCGATACGCAGTATTTT.

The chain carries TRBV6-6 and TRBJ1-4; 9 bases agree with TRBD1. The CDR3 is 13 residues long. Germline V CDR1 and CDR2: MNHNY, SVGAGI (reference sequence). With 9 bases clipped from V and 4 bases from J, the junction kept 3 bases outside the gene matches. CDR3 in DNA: TGTGCCAGTCGACAGGGGGGTAATGAAAAACTGTTTTTT. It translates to CASRQGGNEKLFF.

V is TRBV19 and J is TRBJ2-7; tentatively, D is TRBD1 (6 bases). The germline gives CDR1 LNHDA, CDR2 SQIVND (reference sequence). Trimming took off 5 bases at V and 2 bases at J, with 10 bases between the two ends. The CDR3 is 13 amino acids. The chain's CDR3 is CASSSHRAYEQYF. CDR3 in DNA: TGTGCCAGTAGTTCTCACAGGGCCTACGAGCAGTACTTC. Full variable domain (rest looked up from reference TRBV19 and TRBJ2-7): DGGITQSPKYLFRKEGQNVTLSCEQNLNHDAMYWYRQDPGQGLRLIYYSQIVNDFQKGDIAEGYSVSREKKESFPLTVTSAQKNPTAFYLCASSSHRAYEQYFGPGTRLTVT.

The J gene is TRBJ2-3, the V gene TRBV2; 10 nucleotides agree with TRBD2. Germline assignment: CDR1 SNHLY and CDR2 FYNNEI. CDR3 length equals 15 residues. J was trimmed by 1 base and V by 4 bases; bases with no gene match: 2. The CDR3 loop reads CASSGTSGRTDTQYF. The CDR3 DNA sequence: TGTGCCAGCAGTGGGACTAGCGGACGCACAGATACGCAGTATTTT. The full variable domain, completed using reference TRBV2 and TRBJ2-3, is EPEVTQTPSHQVTQMGQEVILRCVPISNHLYFYWYRQILGQKVEFLVSFYNNEISEKSEIFDDQFSVERPDGSNFTLKIRSTKLEDSAMYFCASSGTSGRTDTQYFGPGTRLTVL.

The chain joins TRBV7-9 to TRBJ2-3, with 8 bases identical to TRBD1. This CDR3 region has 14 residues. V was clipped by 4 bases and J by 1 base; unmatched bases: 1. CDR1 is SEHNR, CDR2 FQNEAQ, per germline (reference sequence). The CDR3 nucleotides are TGTGCCAGCAGCTGGACAGGGCGCACAGATACGCAGTATTTT. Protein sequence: CASSWTGRTDTQYF.

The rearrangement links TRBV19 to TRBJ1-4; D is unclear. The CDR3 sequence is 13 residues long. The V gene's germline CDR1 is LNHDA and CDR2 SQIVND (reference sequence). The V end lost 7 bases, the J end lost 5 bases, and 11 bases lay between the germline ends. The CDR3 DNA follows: TGTGCCAGTAATAGGCAGGTCAATGAAAAACTGTTTTTT. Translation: CASNRQVNEKLFF.

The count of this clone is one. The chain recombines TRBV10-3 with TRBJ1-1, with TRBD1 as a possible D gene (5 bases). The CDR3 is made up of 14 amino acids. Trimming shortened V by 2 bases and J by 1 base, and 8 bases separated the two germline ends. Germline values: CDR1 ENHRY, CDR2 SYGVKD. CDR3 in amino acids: CAISERGGNTEAFF. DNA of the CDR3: TGTGCCATCAGTGAGCGGGGGGGGAACACTGAAGCTTTCTTT.

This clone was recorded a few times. The CDR3 loop is CASSAGPGLGDNEQFF. The CDR3 nucleotides are TGTGCCAGCAGTGCCGGGCCGGGACTAGGCGACAATGAGCAGTTCTTC. The chain links TRBV25-1 to TRBJ2-1, with 8 bases lining up with TRBD2. CDR1 is MGHDK and CDR2 is SYGVNS in the germline V gene. The CDR3 contains 16 residues. The ends lost 4 bases at V and 5 bases at J; junction bases unmatched: 10.

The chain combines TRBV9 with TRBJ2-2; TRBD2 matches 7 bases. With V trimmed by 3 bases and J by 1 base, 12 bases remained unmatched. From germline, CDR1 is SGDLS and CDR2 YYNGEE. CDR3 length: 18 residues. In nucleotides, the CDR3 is TGTGCCAGCAGCGGCGCGGGGGTTGCGAATCTGAACACCGGGGAGCTGTTTTTT. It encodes CASSGAGVANLNTGELFF.

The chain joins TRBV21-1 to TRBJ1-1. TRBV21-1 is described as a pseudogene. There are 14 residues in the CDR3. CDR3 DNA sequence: TGTGCCAGCACGATGGCGGGAGGCCAACGTAGAGCTTTCTTT. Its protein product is CASTMAGGQRRAFF.

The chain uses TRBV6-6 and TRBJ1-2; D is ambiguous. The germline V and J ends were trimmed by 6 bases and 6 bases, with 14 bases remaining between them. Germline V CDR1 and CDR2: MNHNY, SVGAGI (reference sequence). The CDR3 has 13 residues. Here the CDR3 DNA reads TGTGCCAGCAGGGACGGGAAGCCAGATGGCTACACCTTC. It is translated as CASRDGKPDGYTF.

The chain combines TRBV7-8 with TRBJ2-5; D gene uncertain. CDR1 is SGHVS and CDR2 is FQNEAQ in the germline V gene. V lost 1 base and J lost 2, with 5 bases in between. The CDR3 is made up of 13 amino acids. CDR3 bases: TGTGCCAGCAGCTTAGACTCACAAGAGACCCAGTACTTC. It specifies CASSLDSQETQYF. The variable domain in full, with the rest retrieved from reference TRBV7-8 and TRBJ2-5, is GAGVSQSPRYKVAKRGQDVALRCDPISGHVSLFWYQQALGQGPEFLTYFQNEAQLDKSGLPSDRFFAERPEGSVSTLKIQRTQQEDSAVYLCASSLDSQETQYFGPGTRLLVL.

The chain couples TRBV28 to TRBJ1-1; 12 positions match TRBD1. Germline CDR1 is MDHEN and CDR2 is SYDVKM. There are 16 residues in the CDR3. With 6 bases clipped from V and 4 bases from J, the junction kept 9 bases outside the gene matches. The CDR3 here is CASSLGQGATATEAFF. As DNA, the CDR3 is TGTGCCAGCAGCCTGGGACAGGGGGCGACTGCCACTGAAGCTTTCTTT.

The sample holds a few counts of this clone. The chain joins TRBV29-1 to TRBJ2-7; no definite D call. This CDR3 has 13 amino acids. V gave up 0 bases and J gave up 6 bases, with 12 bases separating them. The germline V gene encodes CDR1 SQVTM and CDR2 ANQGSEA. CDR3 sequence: CSVEDIEASEQYF. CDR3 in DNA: TGCAGCGTTGAAGATATAGAAGCTTCCGAGCAGTACTTC.

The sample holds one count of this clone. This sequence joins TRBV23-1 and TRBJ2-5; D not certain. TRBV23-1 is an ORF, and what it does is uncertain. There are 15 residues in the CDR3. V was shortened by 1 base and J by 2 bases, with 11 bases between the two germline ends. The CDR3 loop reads CASSQYIRLQETQYF. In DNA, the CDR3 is TGCGCCAGCAGTCAATATATTAGACTTCAAGAGACCCAGTACTTC.

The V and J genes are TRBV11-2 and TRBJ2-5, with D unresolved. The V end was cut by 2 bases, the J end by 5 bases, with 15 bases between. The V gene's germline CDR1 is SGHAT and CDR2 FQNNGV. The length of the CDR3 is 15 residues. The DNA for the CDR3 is TGTGCCAGCAGCTTACAGAATTTGGGGTCCGAGACCCAGTACTTC. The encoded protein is CASSLQNLGSETQYF.

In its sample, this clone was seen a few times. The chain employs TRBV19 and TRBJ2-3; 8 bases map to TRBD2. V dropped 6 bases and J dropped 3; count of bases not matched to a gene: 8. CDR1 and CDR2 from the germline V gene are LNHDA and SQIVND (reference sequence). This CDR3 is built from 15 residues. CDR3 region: CASSVISGITDTQYF. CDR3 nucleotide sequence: TGTGCCAGTAGCGTGATTAGCGGGATTACAGATACGCAGTATTTT.

In DNA, the CDR3 is TGTGCCAGTAGAGGGGGATCCACGAACACCGGGGAGCTGTTTTTT. Protein sequence: CASRGGSTNTGELFF. This chain connects TRBV19 to TRBJ2-2; weak D call: TRBD1 (6 bases). The CDR3 runs to 15 residues. Germline values: CDR1 LNHDA, CDR2 SQIVND (reference sequence). Deletions cut 6 bases from V and 0 bases from J, with 11 bases between.